Listed below are T cell receptor beta chains from one sample, sequenced in a study of T cell responses to AZD1222 COVID-19 vaccine. Clones were sequenced by immunoSEQ multiplex PCR, and TCRdb holds only the in-frame ones, with some missing. This table has about 210,000 clones, around 92% appearing once. This sample comprised peripheral blood, obtained on day 0 of AZD1222 vaccination. The receptors were sampled from an adult in good health. The CDR3 runs from the conserved cysteine through the conserved F or W. The order of the fields is J gene, V gene, CDR3 protein.

j_gene: TRBJ1-2
v_gene: TRBV9
CDR3aa: CASSVGEIYGYTF

j_gene: TRBJ2-5
v_gene: TRBV30
CDR3aa: CAWSPGGGKTQYF

j_gene: TRBJ2-5
v_gene: TRBV15
CDR3aa: CATSRGGTTREETQYF

j_gene: TRBJ1-5
v_gene: TRBV7-8
CDR3aa: CASSPLQDQPQHF

j_gene: TRBJ1-3
v_gene: TRBV29-1
CDR3aa: CSVEPGSGNTIYF

j_gene: TRBJ1-3
v_gene: TRBV7-8
CDR3aa: CASSLGPRVVTGNTIYF

j_gene: TRBJ1-2
v_gene: TRBV6-5
CDR3aa: CASSYSRTGAGYGYTF

j_gene: TRBJ1-4
v_gene: TRBV19
CDR3aa: CASNFWGPTNEKLFF

j_gene: TRBJ1-1
v_gene: TRBV6-1
CDR3aa: CASSEPGEVVAFF

j_gene: TRBJ1-6
v_gene: TRBV12-5
CDR3aa: CASGHRAPSPYNSPLHF

j_gene: TRBJ2-3
v_gene: TRBV5-1
CDR3aa: CASSSGRGGTDTQYF

j_gene: TRBJ1-4
v_gene: TRBV19
CDR3aa: CASSAPGQEYNEKLFF

j_gene: TRBJ2-1
v_gene: TRBV7-9
CDR3aa: CASSLVVRGTYNEQFF

j_gene: TRBJ2-2
v_gene: TRBV9
CDR3aa: CASSLRAGGPGTGELFF

j_gene: TRBJ1-5
v_gene: TRBV7-9
CDR3aa: CASSLARPLEGPQHF

j_gene: TRBJ1-2
v_gene: TRBV19
CDR3aa: CASSMGQGAYGYTF

j_gene: TRBJ1-1
v_gene: TRBV6-2/TRBV6-3
CDR3aa: CASSFRRAMNTEAFF

j_gene: TRBJ1-1
v_gene: TRBV21-1
CDR3aa: CASSTKRGGEVRTYTEAFF

j_gene: TRBJ1-2
v_gene: TRBV19
CDR3aa: CASSIATAYGYTF

j_gene: TRBJ2-3
v_gene: TRBV11-2
CDR3aa: CASRPIAGAGADTQYF

j_gene: TRBJ1-1
v_gene: TRBV7-8
CDR3aa: CASSPERDSKAFF

j_gene: TRBJ1-3
v_gene: TRBV9
CDR3aa: CASSVVDSGRNTIYF